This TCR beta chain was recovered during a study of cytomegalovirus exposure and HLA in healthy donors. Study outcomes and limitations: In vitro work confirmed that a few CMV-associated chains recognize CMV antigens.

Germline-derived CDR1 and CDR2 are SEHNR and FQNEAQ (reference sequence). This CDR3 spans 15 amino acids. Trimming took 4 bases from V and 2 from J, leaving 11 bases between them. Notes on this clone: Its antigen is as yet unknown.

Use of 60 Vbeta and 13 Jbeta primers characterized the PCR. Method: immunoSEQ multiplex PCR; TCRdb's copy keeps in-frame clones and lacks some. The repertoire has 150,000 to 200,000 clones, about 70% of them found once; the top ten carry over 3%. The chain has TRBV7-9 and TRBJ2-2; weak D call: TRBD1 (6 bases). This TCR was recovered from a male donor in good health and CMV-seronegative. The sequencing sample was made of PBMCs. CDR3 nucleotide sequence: TGTGCCAGCAGCTGGAACAGGGCCAACACCGGGGAGCTGTTTTTT. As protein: CASSWNRANTGELFF.